This T cell receptor beta chain was sequenced during a study of blood T cell repertoires in COVID-19. Looking at the study overall: The cDNA or gDNA used as material had been derived from T cells, B-cell-depleted T cells, or PBMCs.

The CDR3 loop spans 11 amino acids. The germline V and J ends were trimmed by 7 bases and 2 bases, with 6 bases remaining between them. Germline V gene lookup returns CDR1 SNHLY and CDR2 FYNNEI. Per the authors' pipeline: Amplification with reference gene primers provided the estimates of nucleated cell counts. TCRdb keeps only in-frame clones here, not all; method: immunoSEQ multiplex PCR. V and J calls and clone size are given by that table; D and trimming were obtained from the DNA. In the table there are about 100,000 clones, roughly 90% of which are singletons. The sequence was collected from a human donor with COVID-19, enrolled during active disease. The donor label of this sample is uncertain. Material for sequencing was peripheral blood. The chain carries TRBV2 and TRBJ2-7; possibly TRBD1 for D (6 bases). Written as DNA, the CDR3 is TGTGCCAGCAAGGGGGCCTACGAGCAGTACTTC. It yields the protein CASKGAYEQYF. Full variable domain (rest looked up from reference TRBV2 and TRBJ2-7): EPEVTQTPSHQVTQMGQEVILRCVPISNHLYFYWYRQILGQKVEFLVSFYNNEISEKSEIFDDQFSVERPDGSNFTLKIRSTKLEDSAMYFCASKGAYEQYFGPGTRLTVT.